The 12 T cell receptor beta chains listed next were all sequenced from one sample in a study of blood T cell repertoires in COVID-19. The data were produced by immunoSEQ multiplex PCR, yet TCRdb's version contains in-frame clones alone and is incomplete. The repertoire includes 110,000 to 150,000 clones, 84% of them detected once, and around 9.6% sits in the top ten. The sequencing sample was made of peripheral blood. The receptors originated from a man in his 60s with active or convalescent COVID-19.

The J gene is TRBJ1-2, the V gene TRBV11-3; TRBD1 aligns across 7 bases. V lost 5 bases to trimming and J lost 3 bases; unmatched junction nucleotides: 6. This CDR3 is 14 amino acids long. Per germline, CDR1 SGHNT and CDR2 YENEEA. The CDR3 coding sequence is TGTGCCAGCAGCCAAGACAGGGTGGACTATGGCTACACCTTC. Protein: CASSQDRVDYGYTF.

This chain links TRBV6-5 with TRBJ1-6, with D perhaps matching TRBD1 (6 bases). Germline CDR1 is MNHEY and CDR2 is SVGAGI. The V end lost 9 bases, the J end lost 5 bases, and 11 bases lay between the germline ends. The CDR3 loop spans 13 amino acids. The CDR3 DNA follows: TGTGCCAGTAGGGGGATCAATAATTCACCCCTCCACTTT. This gives the protein CASRGINNSPLHF.

This sequence joins TRBV7-2 and TRBJ1-4, with D perhaps matching TRBD1 (6 bases). This CDR3 spans 14 amino acids. Germline loops: CDR1 SGHTA, CDR2 FQGNSA. V gave up 5 bases and J gave up 7 bases, with 14 bases separating them. The CDR3 DNA reads TGTGCCAGCAGCCAAGGGGGGGTGCCTGAAAAACTGTTTTTT. Translating gives CASSQGGVPEKLFF.

The chain recombines TRBV7-2 with TRBJ2-7, with 7 bases identical to TRBD1. Germline-derived CDR1 and CDR2 are SGHTA and FQGNSA. V was pared by 3 bases and J by 2 bases, with 7 bases of the junction left unmatched. This CDR3 spans 15 amino acids. CDR3 amino acids: CASSFSGTDAYEQYF. In nucleotides, the CDR3 is TGTGCCAGCAGCTTTTCCGGGACAGACGCCTACGAGCAGTACTTC.

Many counts were recorded for this clone. CDR3 sequence: CASSFYTSGGASNEQFF. CDR3 DNA sequence: TGTGCCAGCAGTTTTTATACTAGCGGGGGGGCGTCCAATGAGCAGTTCTTC. The chain combines TRBV28 with TRBJ2-1, with 13 positions matching TRBD2. J was trimmed by 6 bases and V by 3 bases; bases with no gene match: 8. The germline V gene has CDR1 MDHEN and CDR2 SYDVKM. The CDR3 sequence is 17 residues long.

This sequence joins TRBV30 and TRBJ2-3; 7 positions match TRBD2. Trimming cost V 3 bases and J 3 bases; bases outside gene matches: 6. This CDR3 comprises 14 residues. CDR1 GTSNPN and CDR2 SVGIG come from the germline V gene (reference sequence). CDR3 DNA: TGTGCCTGGAGACGCGGGAGTTTTACAGATACGCAGTATTTT. Amino acids: CAWRRGSFTDTQYF. The variable domain in full, completed from reference TRBV30 and TRBJ2-3, reads SQTIHQWPATLVQPVGSPLSLECTVEGTSNPNLYWYRQAAGRGLQLLFYSVGIGQISSEVPQNLSASRPQDRQFILSSKKLLLSDSGFYLCAWRRGSFTDTQYFGPGTRLTVL.

This rearrangement joins TRBV24-1 to TRBJ2-1; D uncertain. V gave up 2 bases and J gave up 9 bases, with 10 bases separating them. This CDR3 is built from 13 residues. Germline CDR1 reads KGHDR; CDR2 reads SFDVKD. The CDR3 loop is CATSDSPSLEQFF. CDR3 DNA sequence: TGTGCCACCAGTGATTCCCCATCACTTGAGCAGTTCTTC.

The chain combines TRBV6-5 with TRBJ2-1, with 12 bases fitting TRBD2. There are 16 residues in the CDR3. V trimming: 4 bases; J trimming: 6 bases; junction bases outside the gene matches: 7. Germline CDR1 and CDR2: MNHEY and SVGAGI. DNA for the CDR3: TGTGCCAGCAGTTCCAGGACTAGCGGGGAGGGCAATGAGCAGTTCTTC. As protein: CASSSRTSGEGNEQFF.

The genes are TRBV28 and TRBJ1-2; 9 bases agree with TRBD1. After removal of 3 bases from V and 8 bases from J, the junction contained 16 bases not matched to a gene. Germline lookup yields CDR1 MDHEN and CDR2 SYDVKM. The CDR3 has 17 residues. CDR3 DNA sequence: TGTGCCAGCAGTTTGTCCGTGGGGACAGGGCTTACCTCAGGCTACACCTTC. It translates to CASSLSVGTGLTSGYTF.

V is TRBV5-1 and J is TRBJ2-7, with 8 bases identical to TRBD1. The junction had 9 bases not matched to a gene; V was cut back by 3 bases and J by 4 bases. In germline, CDR1 is SGHRS, CDR2 YFSETQ. CDR3 length: 15 amino acids. The CDR3: CASSSDRALSYEQYF. The CDR3, as DNA: TGCGCCAGCAGCTCGGACAGGGCTCTCTCTTACGAGCAGTACTTC.

The chain uses TRBV10-2 and TRBJ1-3; TRBD1 is a possible D gene (6 bases). The CDR3 has 15 amino acids. V gave up 4 bases and J gave up 2 bases, with 12 bases separating them. Germline assignment: CDR1 WSHSY and CDR2 SAAADI. The CDR3: CASSAPGTTGNTIYF. CDR3 sequence (DNA): TGCGCCAGCAGTGCGCCCGGGACAACTGGAAACACCATATATTTT.

This chain connects TRBV29-1 to TRBJ1-2; D is undetermined. CDR1 SQVTM and CDR2 ANQGSEA come from the germline V gene. The CDR3 consists of 14 residues. V was shortened by 0 bases and J by 0 bases, with 8 bases between the two germline ends. CDR3 region: CSVEDDGTNYGYTF. The CDR3 nucleotides read TGCAGCGTTGAAGATGACGGGACTAACTATGGCTACACCTTC.